This passage covers 8 T cell receptor beta chains from one sample sequenced in a study of control samples from healthy donors and cancer patients. Measured with immunoSEQ multiplex PCR; TCRdb has only the in-frame clones, and not every one. Found here are 40,000 to 55,000 clones, roughly 65% of them singletons; the top ten hold 17%. Sequenced material: formalin-fixed, paraffin-embedded tissue. The receptor set was obtained from a male donor with melanoma.

The chain carries TRBV20-1 and TRBJ2-7; perhaps TRBD2 as D (6 bases). The V end lost 3 bases, the J end lost 9 bases, and 21 bases lay between the germline ends. Germline values: CDR1 DFQATT, CDR2 SNEGSKA (reference sequence). The CDR3 extends over 14 amino acids. CDR3 nucleotides: TGCAGTGCTAGTTTTAGCGGAGGGGATGGGTGGCAGTACTTC. It specifies CSASFSGGDGWQYF.

The chain employs TRBV28 and TRBJ1-5; the D is unclear. This CDR3 spans 13 amino acids. Germline CDR1 is MDHEN and CDR2 is SYDVKM. V gave up 6 bases and J gave up 7 bases, with 13 bases separating them. In nucleotides, the CDR3 is TGTGCCAGCAGGCCCCCGGGGATCCAGCCCCAGCATTTT. Translation gives CASRPPGIQPQHF.

The rearrangement joins TRBV7-3 to TRBJ2-5; 7 nucleotides line up with TRBD2. Germline CDR1 is SGHTA and CDR2 is FQGTGA. The CDR3 totals 15 residues. Trimming at V came to 5 bases and at J to 4 bases, leaving 10 bases not matched to a gene. CDR3 in DNA: TGTGCCAGCAGCCCAGGTGGGGGAGGGTCAGAGACCCAGTACTTC. This sequence encodes CASSPGGGGSETQYF.

This chain joins TRBV4-2 and TRBJ2-3; no clear D gene. The germline CDR1 and CDR2 sequences are LGHNA and YNFKEQ. The ends were cut back, 0 bases at V and 2 bases at J, with 6 bases in the middle. The CDR3 has 14 amino acids. Written as DNA, the CDR3 is TGTGCCAGCAGCCAAGAAAGTCTCACAGATACGCAGTATTTT. Translated: CASSQESLTDTQYF.

The V call is TRBV7-6, the J call TRBJ2-2; TRBD1 agrees at 8 bases. CDR3 length: 14 amino acids. Germline assignment: CDR1 SGHVS and CDR2 FNYEAQ. V was pared by 5 bases and J by 7 bases, with 6 bases of the junction left unmatched. This CDR3 reads CASSPQGANGELFF. DNA for the CDR3: TGTGCCAGCAGCCCTCAGGGGGCTAACGGGGAGCTGTTTTTT. Filled out from reference TRBV7-6 and TRBJ2-2, the complete variable domain reads GAGVSQSPRYKVTKRGQDVALRCDPISGHVSLYWYRQALGQGPEFLTYFNYEAQQDKSGLPNDRFSAERPEGSISTLTIQRTEQRDSAMYRCASSPQGANGELFFGEGSRLTVL.

This chain connects TRBV29-1 to TRBJ1-1; tentative D call: TRBD1 (5 bases). Germline V gives CDR1 SQVTM, CDR2 ANQGSEA. The CDR3 runs to 13 residues. V lost 7 bases to trimming and J lost 3 bases, with 15 bases between them. The CDR3 sequence: CSASVREDTEAFF. CDR3 bases: TGCAGCGCCTCGGTCAGGGAAGACACTGAAGCTTTCTTT.

This rearrangement joins TRBV29-1 to TRBJ2-1; maybe TRBD2 (5 bases). The CDR3 is 13 residues long. CDR1 and CDR2 (germline): SQVTM, ANQGSEA. V dropped 4 bases and J dropped 4 bases, with 11 bases sitting between them. CDR3 DNA sequence: TGCAGCGTTGTCGACCGGGGTTACAATGAGCAGTTCTTC. Its protein is CSVVDRGYNEQFF.

The rearrangement uses TRBV7-9 and TRBJ2-3; D is unresolved. The CDR3 runs to 14 residues. With 5 bases removed from V and 2 bases from J, the gap between germline ends came to 11 bases. The germline CDR1 and CDR2 sequences are SEHNR and FQNEAQ (reference sequence). The CDR3 reads CASSPETYTDTQYF. Written as DNA, the CDR3 is TGTGCCAGCAGCCCAGAGACCTACACAGATACGCAGTATTTT.